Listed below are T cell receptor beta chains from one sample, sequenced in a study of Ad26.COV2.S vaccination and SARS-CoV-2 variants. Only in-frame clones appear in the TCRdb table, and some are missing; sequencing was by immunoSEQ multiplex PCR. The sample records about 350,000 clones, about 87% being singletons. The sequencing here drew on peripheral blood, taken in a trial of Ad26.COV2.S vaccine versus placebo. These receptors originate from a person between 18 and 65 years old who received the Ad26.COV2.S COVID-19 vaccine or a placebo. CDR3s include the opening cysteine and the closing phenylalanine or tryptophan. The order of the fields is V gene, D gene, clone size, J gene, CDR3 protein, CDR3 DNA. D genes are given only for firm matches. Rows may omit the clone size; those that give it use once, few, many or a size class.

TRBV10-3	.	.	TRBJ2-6	CAISEPAGGGANVLTF	TGTGCCATCAGTGAGCCAGCTGGGGGTGGGGCCAACGTCCTGACTTTC
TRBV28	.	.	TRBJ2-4	CASSSGLENIQYF	TGTGCCAGCAGTTCGGGACTGGAAAACATTCAGTACTTC
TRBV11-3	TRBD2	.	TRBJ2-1	CASSLRAGFSYNEQFF	TGTGCCAGCAGCTTAAGAGCGGGATTCTCCTACAATGAGCAGTTCTTC
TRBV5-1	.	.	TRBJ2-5	CASSFGATTRETQYF	TGCGCCAGCAGCTTCGGTGCTACTACTCGGGAGACCCAGTACTTC
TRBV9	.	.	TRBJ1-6	CASSQDDSPLHF	TGTGCCAGCAGCCAGGACGATTCACCCCTCCACTTT
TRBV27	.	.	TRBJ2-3	CASISQADTQYF	TGTGCCAGCATCTCGCAGGCCGATACGCAGTATTTT
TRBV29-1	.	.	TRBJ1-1	CSVRTLGNTEAFF	TGCAGCGTAAGAACCCTGGGGAACACTGAAGCTTTCTTT
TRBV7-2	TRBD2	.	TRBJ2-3	CASSVRLAVDTDTQYF	TGTGCCAGCAGCGTACGACTAGCGGTTGACACAGATACGCAGTATTTT
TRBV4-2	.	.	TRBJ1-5	CASRPAGGNQPQHF	TGTGCCAGCCGCCCAGCAGGGGGCAATCAGCCCCAGCATTTT
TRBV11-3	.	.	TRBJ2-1	CASSKGPEQFF	TGTGCCAGCAGCAAAGGGCCTGAGCAGTTCTTC
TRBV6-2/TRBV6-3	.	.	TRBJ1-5	CASSYGVGDQPQHF	TGTGCCAGCAGTTACGGGGTAGGAGATCAGCCCCAGCATTTT
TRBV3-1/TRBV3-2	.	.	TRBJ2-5	CASSQRGDGTETQYF	TGTGCCAGCAGCCAAAGGGGCGATGGGACTGAGACCCAGTACTTC
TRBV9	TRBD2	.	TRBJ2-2	CASSVVAGDTGELFF	TGTGCCAGCAGCGTAGTAGCGGGGGACACCGGGGAGCTGTTTTTT
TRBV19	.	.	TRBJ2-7	CASSMGLGDEQYF	TGTGCCAGTAGCATGGGGTTGGGTGACGAGCAGTACTTC
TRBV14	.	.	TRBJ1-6	CASRSVGPLHF	TGTGCCAGCAGATCGGTCGGACCCCTCCACTTT
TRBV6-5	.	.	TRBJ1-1	CASRRPGAEAFF	TGTGCCAGCCGAAGACCTGGGGCTGAAGCTTTCTTT
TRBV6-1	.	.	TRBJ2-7	CASSESGRRYEQYF	TGTGCCAGCAGTGAATCTGGCAGGAGGTACGAGCAGTACTTC
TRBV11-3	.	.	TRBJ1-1	CASSSSGLNTEAFF	TGTGCCAGCAGCTCCTCCGGTCTGAACACTGAAGCTTTCTTT
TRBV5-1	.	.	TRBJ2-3	CASSLGGSNTDTQYF	TGCGCCAGCAGCTTGGGGGGTTCGAACACAGATACGCAGTATTTT
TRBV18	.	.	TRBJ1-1	CASSPIMEMNTEAFF	TGTGCCAGCTCACCCATCATGGAAATGAACACTGAAGCTTTCTTT
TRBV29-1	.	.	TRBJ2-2	CSAEPAASNTGELFF	TGCAGCGCCGAGCCAGCAGCATCGAACACCGGGGAGCTGTTTTTT
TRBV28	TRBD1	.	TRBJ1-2	CASSLEAGGPVYGYTF	TGTGCCAGCAGTTTAGAGGCAGGGGGCCCCGTATATGGCTACACCTTC
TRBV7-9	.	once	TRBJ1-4	CASSVLKAGEKLFF	TGTGCCAGCAGCGTGCTGAAAGCGGGGGAAAAACTGTTTTTT
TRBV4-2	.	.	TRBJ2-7	CASSHPRTYEQYF	TGTGCCAGCAGCCATCCTAGGACCTACGAGCAGTACTTC
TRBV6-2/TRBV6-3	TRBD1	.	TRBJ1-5	CASSYVDRVGQPQHF	TGTGCCAGCAGTTACGTGGACAGGGTTGGTCAGCCCCAGCATTTT
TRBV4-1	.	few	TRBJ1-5	CASSQDGTVDQPQHF	TGCGCCAGCAGCCAAGATGGCACAGTCGATCAGCCCCAGCATTTT
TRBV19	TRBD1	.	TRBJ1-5	CASSFSDRGHQPQHF	TGTGCCAGTAGTTTCTCAGACAGGGGGCATCAGCCCCAGCATTTT
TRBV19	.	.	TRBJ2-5	CASSPTAVQETQYF	TGTGCCAGTAGTCCGACAGCTGTTCAAGAGACCCAGTACTTC
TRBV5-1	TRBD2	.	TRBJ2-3	CASSSSGRGTDTQYF	TGCGCCAGCAGCTCTAGCGGGAGAGGAACAGATACGCAGTATTTT
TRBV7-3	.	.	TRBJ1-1	CASSSSSNTEAFF	TGTGCCAGCAGCTCGTCATCGAACACTGAAGCTTTCTTT
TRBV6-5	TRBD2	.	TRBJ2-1	CASSYRLAGYNEQFF	TGTGCCAGCAGTTACAGACTAGCGGGATACAATGAGCAGTTCTTC
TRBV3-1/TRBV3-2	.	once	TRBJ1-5	CASSQADQPQHF	TGTGCCAGCAGCCAAGCTGATCAGCCCCAGCATTTT
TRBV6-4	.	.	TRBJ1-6	CASSDFPGRNSPLHF	TGTGCCAGCAGTGACTTTCCAGGTCGGAATTCACCCCTCCACTTT
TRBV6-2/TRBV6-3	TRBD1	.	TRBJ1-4	CASSFGTVNEKLFF	TGTGCCAGCAGTTTCGGGACAGTAAATGAAAAACTGTTTTTT
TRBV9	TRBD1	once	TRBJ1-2	CASSAQRDRGTYGYTF	TGTGCCAGCAGCGCACAACGGGACAGGGGGACTTATGGCTACACCTTC
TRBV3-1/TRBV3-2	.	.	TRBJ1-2	CASSLEANYGYTF	TGTGCCAGCAGCCTTGAGGCAAACTATGGCTACACCTTC
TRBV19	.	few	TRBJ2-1	CASTSNGDQALGQFF	TGTGCCAGTACCTCCAATGGGGACCAGGCCCTTGGGCAGTTCTTC
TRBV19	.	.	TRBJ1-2	CASSVLNYGYTF	TGTGCCAGTTCAGTCTTGAACTATGGCTACACCTTC
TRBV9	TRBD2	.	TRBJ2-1	CASSVEASGANEQFF	TGTGCCAGCAGCGTAGAGGCTAGCGGGGCCAATGAGCAGTTCTTC
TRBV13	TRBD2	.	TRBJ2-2	CASSLAFPGLANTGELFF	TGTGCCAGCAGCTTAGCCTTCCCGGGACTAGCGAACACCGGGGAGCTGTTTTTT
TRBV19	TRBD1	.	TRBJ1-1	CASSPWTGAGNTEAFF	TGTGCCAGTAGTCCCTGGACAGGGGCGGGGAACACTGAAGCTTTCTTT
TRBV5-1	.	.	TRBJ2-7	CASSDIGYSEQYF	TGCGCCAGCAGTGACATAGGCTATTCCGAGCAGTACTTC
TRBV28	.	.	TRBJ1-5	CASKQQGTSNQPQHF	TGTGCCAGCAAGCAACAGGGTACTAGCAATCAGCCCCAGCATTTT
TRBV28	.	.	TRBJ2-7	CASQTVSYEQYF	TGTGCCAGCCAGACGGTTTCCTACGAGCAGTACTTC
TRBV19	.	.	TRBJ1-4	CASSIQGQLNEKLFF	TGTGCCAGTAGTATACAAGGACAGCTGAATGAAAAACTGTTTTTT
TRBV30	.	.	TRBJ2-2	CACRLSGTVTGELFF	TGTGCCTGCCGACTTTCCGGGACTGTGACCGGGGAGCTGTTTTTT
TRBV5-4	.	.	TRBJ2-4	CASSLNLRSDGVNIQYF	TGTGCCAGCAGCTTAAACTTGAGGTCGGACGGGGTAAACATTCAGTACTTC
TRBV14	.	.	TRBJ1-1	CASSRVGKENTEAFF	TGTGCCAGCAGCCGCGTTGGGAAGGAGAACACTGAAGCTTTCTTT
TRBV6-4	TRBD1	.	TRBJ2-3	CASADRGFSTDTQYF	TGTGCCAGCGCCGACAGGGGCTTTAGCACAGATACGCAGTATTTT
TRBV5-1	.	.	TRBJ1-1	CASSLTEAHTEAFF	TGCGCCAGCAGCTTGACGGAAGCGCACACTGAAGCTTTCTTT
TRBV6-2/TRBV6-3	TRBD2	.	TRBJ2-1	CASSPPGLGGNEQFF	TGTGCCAGCAGCCCCCCGGGACTAGGGGGGAATGAGCAGTTCTTC